A selection of T cell receptor beta chains follows, all from one sample in a study of long-term antiretroviral therapy in people with HIV. Produced via immunoSEQ multiplex PCR; TCRdb's table is partial and in-frame only. The table shows about 35,000 clones, with 60% to 75% occurring only once. Sequencing was performed on unsorted PBMCs, taken 3 years after starting antiretroviral therapy. Source of these receptors: a man aged 45-65 years with HIV. The CDR3 runs from the conserved cysteine through the conserved F or W. Fields, in order: J gene, D gene, V gene, clone size, CDR3 DNA, CDR3 protein. The D gene is left open where the match is weak. The size entry is marked missing in some rows and otherwise reads once, few, many or a size class.

J gene: TRBJ1-1; D gene: -; V gene: TRBV18; clone size: -; CDR3 DNA: TGTGCCAGCTCACCTCACGGACAGCTGAACACTGAAGCTTTCTTT; CDR3 protein: CASSPHGQLNTEAFF
J gene: TRBJ2-6; D gene: -; V gene: TRBV5-4; clone size: -; CDR3 DNA: TGTGCCAGCAGCTCAAACCCCTCTGGGGCCAACGTCCTGACTTTC; CDR3 protein: CASSSNPSGANVLTF
J gene: TRBJ1-5; D gene: -; V gene: TRBV28; clone size: -; CDR3 DNA: TGTGCCAGCATTCCCGGGGGGGGAAGAGGCAATCAGCCCCAGCATTTT; CDR3 protein: CASIPGGGRGNQPQHF
J gene: TRBJ2-2; D gene: TRBD2; V gene: TRBV6-6; clone size: -; CDR3 DNA: TGTGCCAGCGTCCCTTTGCGGGAGGTGGCCGGGGAGCTGTTTTTT; CDR3 protein: CASVPLREVAGELFF
J gene: TRBJ1-1; D gene: TRBD1; V gene: TRBV7-2; clone size: -; CDR3 DNA: TGTGCCAGCAGCCCGGGACAGCTGGAAGCTTTCTTT; CDR3 protein: CASSPGQLEAFF
J gene: TRBJ2-2; D gene: -; V gene: TRBV5-1; clone size: -; CDR3 DNA: TGCGCCAGCAGCTTGGACCCCGCCGCGAACACCGGGGAGCTGTTTTTT; CDR3 protein: CASSLDPAANTGELFF
J gene: TRBJ2-5; D gene: -; V gene: TRBV2; clone size: -; CDR3 DNA: TGTGCCAGCAGGGCCGGGTCCGGAGAGACCCAGTACTTC; CDR3 protein: CASRAGSGETQYF
J gene: TRBJ2-3; D gene: -; V gene: TRBV4-3; clone size: -; CDR3 DNA: TGCGCCAGCAGCCAAGAACCCGGGGGCGAGGCAGATACGCAGTATTTT; CDR3 protein: CASSQEPGGEADTQYF
J gene: TRBJ1-5; D gene: -; V gene: TRBV30; clone size: -; CDR3 DNA: TGTGCCTGGGATACAGGGACCAGCAATCAGCCCCAGCATTTT; CDR3 protein: CAWDTGTSNQPQHF
J gene: TRBJ1-4; D gene: -; V gene: TRBV7-9; clone size: -; CDR3 DNA: TGTGCCAGCAGTAAAACCGGGACGGAGTTGGAAAAACTGTTTTTT; CDR3 protein: CASSKTGTELEKLFF
J gene: TRBJ2-1; D gene: -; V gene: TRBV5-5; clone size: -; CDR3 DNA: TGTGCCAGCAGCTTCTCGTCCGGAATACGGTACAATGAGCAGTTCTTC; CDR3 protein: CASSFSSGIRYNEQFF
J gene: TRBJ1-4; D gene: -; V gene: TRBV5-6; clone size: -; CDR3 DNA: TGTGCCAGCAGCTTGAGGAGGGAAAAACTGTTTTTT; CDR3 protein: CASSLRREKLFF
J gene: TRBJ1-5; D gene: -; V gene: TRBV27; clone size: -; CDR3 DNA: TGTGCCAGCAGTTTCAGGAAAAATCAGCCCCAGCATTTT; CDR3 protein: CASSFRKNQPQHF
J gene: TRBJ2-5; D gene: TRBD2; V gene: TRBV7-8; clone size: -; CDR3 DNA: TGTGCCAGCAGCTTAGACCGACTAGCTCGAGAGACCCAGTACTTC; CDR3 protein: CASSLDRLARETQYF
J gene: TRBJ2-2; D gene: TRBD1; V gene: TRBV5-1; clone size: few; CDR3 DNA: TGCGCCAGCAGCCTGAGGACAGGGGGCACCGGGGAGCTGTTTTTT; CDR3 protein: CASSLRTGGTGELFF
J gene: TRBJ2-2; D gene: -; V gene: TRBV5-1; clone size: -; CDR3 DNA: TGCGCCAGCAGCTTGGGGACCCCATCTAACACCGGGGAGCTGTTTTTT; CDR3 protein: CASSLGTPSNTGELFF
J gene: TRBJ2-7; D gene: TRBD1; V gene: TRBV9; clone size: -; CDR3 DNA: TGTGCCAGCAGCGGCCGGGACAGGGCATCGGGGGAGCAGTACTTC; CDR3 protein: CASSGRDRASGEQYF
J gene: TRBJ1-1; D gene: -; V gene: TRBV7-2; clone size: once; CDR3 DNA: TGTGCCAGCAGCTACGAATTCACTGAAGCTTTCTTT; CDR3 protein: CASSYEFTEAFF
J gene: TRBJ2-7; D gene: TRBD2; V gene: TRBV27; clone size: -; CDR3 DNA: TGTGCCAGCAGTTTATTGCCTAGCGGGACCAACGAGCAGTACTTC; CDR3 protein: CASSLLPSGTNEQYF
J gene: TRBJ2-3; D gene: TRBD2; V gene: TRBV29-1; clone size: -; CDR3 DNA: TGCAGCGTTGACGAACGACTAGCGGGAAGGTTCACAGATACGCAGTATTTT; CDR3 protein: CSVDERLAGRFTDTQYF
J gene: TRBJ2-6; D gene: -; V gene: TRBV2; clone size: once; CDR3 DNA: TGTGCCAGCCCGCAGGGAATTTCTTCTGGGGCCAACGTCCTGACTTTC; CDR3 protein: CASPQGISSGANVLTF
J gene: TRBJ1-6; D gene: TRBD1; V gene: TRBV18; clone size: few; CDR3 DNA: TGTGCCAGCTCACTTGACAGGGTACAGGATAATTCACCCCTCCACTTT; CDR3 protein: CASSLDRVQDNSPLHF
J gene: TRBJ2-2; D gene: -; V gene: TRBV4-1; clone size: -; CDR3 DNA: TGCGCCAGCAGCCTCCGGGACCATCCTGCCGGGGAGCTGTTTTTT; CDR3 protein: CASSLRDHPAGELFF
J gene: TRBJ2-1; D gene: -; V gene: TRBV7-2; clone size: -; CDR3 DNA: TGTGCCAGCAGCCGTAGTGGGTACTCCTACAATGAGCAGTTCTTC; CDR3 protein: CASSRSGYSYNEQFF
J gene: TRBJ1-2; D gene: TRBD1; V gene: TRBV7-2; clone size: -; CDR3 DNA: TGTGCCAGCAGCTTAGAGGGGACAGCCTATGGCTACACCTTC; CDR3 protein: CASSLEGTAYGYTF
J gene: TRBJ2-3; D gene: -; V gene: TRBV4-3; clone size: -; CDR3 DNA: TGCGCCAGCAGCCGCGACCCCAGGGATACGCAGTATTTT; CDR3 protein: CASSRDPRDTQYF
J gene: TRBJ2-2; D gene: -; V gene: TRBV7-2; clone size: -; CDR3 DNA: TGTGCCAGCAGCCCCCAGATATCCGGGGAGCTGTTTTTT; CDR3 protein: CASSPQISGELFF
J gene: TRBJ2-1; D gene: TRBD2; V gene: TRBV30; clone size: -; CDR3 DNA: TGTGCCTGGAGTGTCGGACTAGCGATTCGGAATGAGCAGTTCTTC; CDR3 protein: CAWSVGLAIRNEQFF
J gene: TRBJ2-7; D gene: -; V gene: TRBV23-1; clone size: -; CDR3 DNA: TGCGCCAGCAGCCAGACCTACGAGCAGTACTTC; CDR3 protein: CASSQTYEQYF
J gene: TRBJ1-2; D gene: -; V gene: TRBV29-1; clone size: -; CDR3 DNA: TGCAGCGTTGTGCAGGGGAACTATGGCTACACCTTC; CDR3 protein: CSVVQGNYGYTF
J gene: TRBJ1-1; D gene: -; V gene: TRBV7-3; clone size: few; CDR3 DNA: TGTGCCAGCAGCGCACAAGTGGGGACTGAAGCTTTCTTT; CDR3 protein: CASSAQVGTEAFF